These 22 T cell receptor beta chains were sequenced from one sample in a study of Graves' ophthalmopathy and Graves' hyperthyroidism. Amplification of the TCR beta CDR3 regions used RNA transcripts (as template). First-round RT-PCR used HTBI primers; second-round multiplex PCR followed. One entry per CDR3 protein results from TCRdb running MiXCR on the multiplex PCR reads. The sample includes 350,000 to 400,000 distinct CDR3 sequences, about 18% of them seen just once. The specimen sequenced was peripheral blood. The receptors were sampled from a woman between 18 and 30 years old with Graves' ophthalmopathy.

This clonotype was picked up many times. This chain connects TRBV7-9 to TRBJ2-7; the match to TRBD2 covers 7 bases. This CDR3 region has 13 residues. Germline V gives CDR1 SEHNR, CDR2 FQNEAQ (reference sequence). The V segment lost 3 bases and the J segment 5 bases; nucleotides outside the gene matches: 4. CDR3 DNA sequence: TGTGCCAGCAGCTTGGGGGAGGGGAACGAGCAGTACTTC. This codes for CASSLGEGNEQYF.

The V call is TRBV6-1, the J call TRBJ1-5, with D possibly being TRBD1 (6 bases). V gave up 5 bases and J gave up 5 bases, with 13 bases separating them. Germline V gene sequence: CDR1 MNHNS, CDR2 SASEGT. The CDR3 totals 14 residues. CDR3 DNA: TGTGCCAGCAGTCAAAGACAGGCCTATCAGCCCCAGCATTTT. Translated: CASSQRQAYQPQHF.

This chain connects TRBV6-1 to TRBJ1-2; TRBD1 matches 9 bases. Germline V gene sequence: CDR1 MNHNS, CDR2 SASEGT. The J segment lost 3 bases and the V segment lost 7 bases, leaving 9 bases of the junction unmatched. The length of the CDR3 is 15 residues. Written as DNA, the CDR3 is TGTGCCAGCACCCCTACAGGGGGCTCTCACTATGGCTACACCTTC. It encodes CASTPTGGSHYGYTF.

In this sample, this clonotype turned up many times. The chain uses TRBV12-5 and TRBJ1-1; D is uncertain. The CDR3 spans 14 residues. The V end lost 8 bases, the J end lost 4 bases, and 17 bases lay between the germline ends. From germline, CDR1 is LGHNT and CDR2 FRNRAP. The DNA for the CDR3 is TGTGCTAGTTCCCCGGGGAGGGTAAGCACTGAAGCTTTCTTT. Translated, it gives CASSPGRVSTEAFF.

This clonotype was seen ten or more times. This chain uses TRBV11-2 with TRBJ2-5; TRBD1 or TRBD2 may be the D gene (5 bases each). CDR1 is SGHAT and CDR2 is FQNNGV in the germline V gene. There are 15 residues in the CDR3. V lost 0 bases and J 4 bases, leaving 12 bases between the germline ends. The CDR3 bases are TGTGCCAGCAGCTTAGATCTCGGGACCTCAGAGACCCAGTACTTC. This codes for CASSLDLGTSETQYF.

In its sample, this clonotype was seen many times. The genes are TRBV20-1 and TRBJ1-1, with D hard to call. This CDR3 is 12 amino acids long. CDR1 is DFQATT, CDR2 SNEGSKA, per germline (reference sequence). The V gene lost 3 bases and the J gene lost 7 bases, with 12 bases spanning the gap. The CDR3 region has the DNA TGCAGTGCTAGTAAGGGTTCGGGTGAAGCTTTCTTT. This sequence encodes CSASKGSGEAFF.

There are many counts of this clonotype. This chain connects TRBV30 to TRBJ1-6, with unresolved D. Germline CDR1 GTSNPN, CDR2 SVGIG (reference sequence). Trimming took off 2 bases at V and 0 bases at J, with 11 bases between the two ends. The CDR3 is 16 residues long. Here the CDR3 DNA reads TGTGCCTGGAGTCAAGACGGGCTCTCCTATAATTCACCCCTCCACTTT. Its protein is CAWSQDGLSYNSPLHF.

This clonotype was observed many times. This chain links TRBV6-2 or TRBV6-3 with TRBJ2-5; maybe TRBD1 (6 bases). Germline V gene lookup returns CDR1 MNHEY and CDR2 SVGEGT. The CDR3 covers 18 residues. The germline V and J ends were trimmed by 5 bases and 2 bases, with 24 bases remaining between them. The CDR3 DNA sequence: TGTGCCAGCAGTCCCCTTCGACAGGCTTTCTTTCTTCAAGAGACCCAGTACTTC. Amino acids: CASSPLRQAFFLQETQYF.

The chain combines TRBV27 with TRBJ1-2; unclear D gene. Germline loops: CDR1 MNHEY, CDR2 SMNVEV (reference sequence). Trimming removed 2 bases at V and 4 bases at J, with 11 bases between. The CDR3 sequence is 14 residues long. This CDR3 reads CASSLIGSSYGYTF. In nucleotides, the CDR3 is TGTGCCAGCAGTTTAATAGGGTCTAGCTATGGCTACACCTTC.

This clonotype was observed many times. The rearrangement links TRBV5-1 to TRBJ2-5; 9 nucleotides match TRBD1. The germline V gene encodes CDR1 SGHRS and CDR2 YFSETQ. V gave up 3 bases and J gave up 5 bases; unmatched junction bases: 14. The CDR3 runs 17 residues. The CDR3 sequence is CASSSPTGTGREETQYF. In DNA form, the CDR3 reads TGCGCCAGCAGCTCGCCGACCGGGACAGGGAGGGAGGAGACCCAGTACTTC.

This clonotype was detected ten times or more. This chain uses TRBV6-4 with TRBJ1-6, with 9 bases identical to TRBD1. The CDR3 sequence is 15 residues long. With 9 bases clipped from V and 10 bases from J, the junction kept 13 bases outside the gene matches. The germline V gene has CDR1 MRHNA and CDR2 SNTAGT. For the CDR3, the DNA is TGTGCCAGTAGATACAGGGACAGGGCAGAATCACCCCTCCACTTT. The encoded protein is CASRYRDRAESPLHF.

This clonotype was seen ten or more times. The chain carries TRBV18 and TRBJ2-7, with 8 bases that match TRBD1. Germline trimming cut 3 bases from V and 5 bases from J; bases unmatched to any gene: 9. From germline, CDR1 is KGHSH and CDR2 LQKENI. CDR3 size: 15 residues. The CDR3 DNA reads TGTGCCAGCTCACCCGGGTTGGACAGGGTCCACGAGCAGTACTTC. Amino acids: CASSPGLDRVHEQYF.

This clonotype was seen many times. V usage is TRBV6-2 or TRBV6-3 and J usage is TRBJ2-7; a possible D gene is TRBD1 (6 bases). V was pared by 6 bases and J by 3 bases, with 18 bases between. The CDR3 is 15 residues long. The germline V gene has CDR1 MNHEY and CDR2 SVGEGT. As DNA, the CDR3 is TGTGCCAGCAGCACCCCTAAGGGGGATCACTACGAGCAGTACTTC. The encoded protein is CASSTPKGDHYEQYF.

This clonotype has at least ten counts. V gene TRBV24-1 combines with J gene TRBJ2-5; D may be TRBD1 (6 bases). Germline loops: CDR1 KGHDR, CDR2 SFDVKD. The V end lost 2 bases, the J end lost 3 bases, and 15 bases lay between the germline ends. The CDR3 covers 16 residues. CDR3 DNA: TGTGCCACCAGTGATTGGGGACACCCTCGGGAAGAGACCCAGTACTTC. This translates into CATSDWGHPREETQYF.

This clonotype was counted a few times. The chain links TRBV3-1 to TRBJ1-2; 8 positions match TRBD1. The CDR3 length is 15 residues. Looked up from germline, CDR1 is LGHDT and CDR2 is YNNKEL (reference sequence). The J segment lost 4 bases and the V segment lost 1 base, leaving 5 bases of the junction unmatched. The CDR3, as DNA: TGTGCCAGCAGCCAAGGGCTCGGACAGGGCTATGGCTACACCTTC. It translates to CASSQGLGQGYGYTF.

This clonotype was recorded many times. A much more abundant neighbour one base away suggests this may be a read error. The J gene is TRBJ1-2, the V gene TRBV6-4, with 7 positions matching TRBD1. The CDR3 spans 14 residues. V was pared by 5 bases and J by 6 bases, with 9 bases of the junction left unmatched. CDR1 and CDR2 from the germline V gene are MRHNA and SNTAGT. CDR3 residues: CASSPPKTGNGYTF. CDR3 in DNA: TGTGCCAGCAGTCCCCCCAAGACAGGGAATGGCTACACCTTC.

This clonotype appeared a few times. The CDR3 DNA sequence: TGTGCCAGCAGTCCCGCCGGGACAGGGACTACGAACACTGAAGCTTTCTTT. Translation: CASSPAGTGTTNTEAFF. The chain is built from TRBV6-1 and TRBJ1-1; 9 bases line up with TRBD1. The J segment lost 1 base and the V segment lost 5 bases, leaving 11 bases of the junction unmatched. The CDR3 loop spans 17 amino acids. Germline V CDR1 and CDR2: MNHNS, SASEGT.

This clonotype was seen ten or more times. The CDR3 region has the DNA TGTGCCAGCAGTGCGGTGGAGCTGTTTTTT. Protein sequence: CASSAVELFF. This chain connects TRBV2 to TRBJ2-2; D remains unclear. The V gene lost 4 bases and the J gene lost 10 bases, with 4 bases spanning the gap. The germline gives CDR1 SNHLY, CDR2 FYNNEI. The CDR3 loop spans 10 amino acids.

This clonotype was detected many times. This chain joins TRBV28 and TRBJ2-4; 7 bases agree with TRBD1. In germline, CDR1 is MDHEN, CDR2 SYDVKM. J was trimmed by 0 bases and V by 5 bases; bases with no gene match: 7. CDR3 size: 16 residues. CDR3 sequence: CASSMDRSLAKNIQYF. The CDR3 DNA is TGTGCCAGCAGTATGGACAGGTCTTTAGCCAAAAACATTCAGTACTTC.

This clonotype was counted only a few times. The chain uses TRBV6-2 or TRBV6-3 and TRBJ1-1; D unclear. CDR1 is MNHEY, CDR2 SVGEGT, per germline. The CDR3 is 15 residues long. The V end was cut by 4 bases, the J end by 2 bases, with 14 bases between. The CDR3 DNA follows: TGTGCCAGCAGTTCCCCCCGAATAGGAAACACTGAAGCTTTCTTT. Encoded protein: CASSSPRIGNTEAFF.

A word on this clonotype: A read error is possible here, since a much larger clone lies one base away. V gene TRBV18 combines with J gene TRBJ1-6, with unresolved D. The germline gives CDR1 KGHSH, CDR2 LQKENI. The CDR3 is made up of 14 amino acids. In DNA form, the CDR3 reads TGTGCCAGCTCTCCACGCGGTCCGCATTCACCCCTCCACTTT. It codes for CASSPRGPHSPLHF.

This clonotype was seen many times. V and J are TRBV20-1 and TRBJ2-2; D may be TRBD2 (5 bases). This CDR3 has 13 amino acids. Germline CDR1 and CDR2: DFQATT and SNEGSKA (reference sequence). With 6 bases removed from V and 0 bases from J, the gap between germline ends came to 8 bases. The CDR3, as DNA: TGCAGTGCACGAGGGACGAACACCGGGGAGCTGTTTTTT. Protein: CSARGTNTGELFF.